This T cell receptor (beta chain) was observed in a study of T cells in Graves' hyperthyroidism and ophthalmopathy. Findings of the study overall: Stable hyperthyroidism and ophthalmopathy were separated using 13 V-J signatures.

Amplification of TCR beta CDR3 regions used RNA as the template. Primed by the HTBI set, a first-round RT-PCR was run on the TCR CDR3. TCRdb independently ran MiXCR on the multiplex PCR reads; one entry per CDR3 protein. The table includes more than 500,000 distinct CDR3 sequences, roughly 15% detected once. This clonotype was recorded a few times. Its target is unknown. This CDR3 is 13 amino acids long. V was clipped by 0 bases and J by 8 bases, with 11 bases between them. Germline-derived CDR1 and CDR2 are SGHRS and YFSETQ. Patients between 18 and 65 years old had hyperthyroidism, newly diagnosed and lasting under 2 months. The authors obtained PBMCs from roughly 10 ml of fresh peripheral blood.

V usage is TRBV5-1 and J usage is TRBJ1-2, with D perhaps TRBD1 (6 bases). Material for sequencing was blood. The clonotype originates from a woman in her twenties or thirties with Graves' hyperthyroidism. This CDR3 is CASSLEGQGGYTF. CDR3 nucleotide sequence: TGCGCCAGCAGCTTGGAGGGCCAGGGGGGCTACACCTTC. The full variable domain, rest sourced from reference TRBV5-1 and TRBJ1-2, is KAGVTQTPRYLIKTRGQQVTLSCSPISGHRSVSWYQQTPGQGLQFLFEYFSETQRNKGNFPGRFSGRQFSNSRSEMNVSTLELGDSALYLCASSLEGQGGYTFGSGTRLTVV.